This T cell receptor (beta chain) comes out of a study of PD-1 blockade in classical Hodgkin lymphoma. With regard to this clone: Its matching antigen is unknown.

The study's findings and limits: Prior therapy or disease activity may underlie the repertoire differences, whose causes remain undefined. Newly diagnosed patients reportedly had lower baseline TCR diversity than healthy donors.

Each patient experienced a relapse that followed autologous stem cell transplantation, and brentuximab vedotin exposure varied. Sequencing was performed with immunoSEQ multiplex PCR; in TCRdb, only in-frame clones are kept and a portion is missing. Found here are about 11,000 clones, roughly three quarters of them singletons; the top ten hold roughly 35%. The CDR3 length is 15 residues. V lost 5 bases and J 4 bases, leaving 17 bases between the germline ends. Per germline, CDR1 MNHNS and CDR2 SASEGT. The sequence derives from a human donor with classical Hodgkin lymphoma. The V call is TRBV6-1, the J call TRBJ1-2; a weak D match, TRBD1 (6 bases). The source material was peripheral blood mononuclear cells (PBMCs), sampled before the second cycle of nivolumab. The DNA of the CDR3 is TGTGCCAGCAGTCCTACGCCGACAGGCGGCTATGGCTACACCTTC. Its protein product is CASSPTPTGGYGYTF.